The 32 T cell receptor beta chains in this list originate from one sample, sequenced in a study of blood T cell repertoires in COVID-19. Assay used: immunoSEQ multiplex PCR; TCRdb lists only in-frame clones, some missing. The sample shows almost 250,000 clones, about 84% of them seen only once. What was sequenced was peripheral blood. Receptors were obtained from a woman older than 75 with COVID-19, enrolled during active disease.

This clone occurred once. V is TRBV11-3 and J is TRBJ2-3, with TRBD2 matching 10 bases. V lost 1 base, J lost 2 bases, and 9 bases stayed unmatched. The CDR3 totals 18 residues. Germline loops: CDR1 SGHNT, CDR2 YENEEA. CDR3: CASSLGGGLAGATDTQYF. CDR3 DNA sequence: TGTGCCAGCAGCTTAGGAGGGGGCCTAGCGGGGGCCACAGATACGCAGTATTTT.

The chain uses TRBV3-1 (or the pseudogene TRBV3-2) and TRBJ1-1, with unresolved D. Trimming removed 4 bases at V and 6 bases at J, with 15 bases between. Per the germline V gene, CDR1 is LGHDT and CDR2 is YNNKEL (reference sequence). The CDR3 is 14 residues long. In nucleotides, the CDR3 is TGTGCCAGCAGCCCCTTCCCTCGCGGGGCTGAAGCTTTCTTT. Amino acid sequence: CASSPFPRGAEAFF.

Only a few counts were recorded for this clone. The V gene is TRBV7-3, the J gene TRBJ2-3; 9 nucleotides line up with TRBD1. V lost 2 bases and J lost 6; bases outside the gene matches: 12. The CDR3 runs 17 residues. Germline CDR1 reads SGHTA; CDR2 reads FQGTGA. As DNA, the CDR3 is TGTGCCAGCAGCTTACGACCTCCGGGACAGGGCGATGATACGCAGTATTTT. Translating it yields CASSLRPPGQGDDTQYF.

The rearrangement joins TRBV9 to TRBJ2-3, with D maybe TRBD1 (6 bases). The germline V gene encodes CDR1 SGDLS and CDR2 YYNGEE. Trimming pared 0 bases from V and 4 bases from J, leaving 12 bases between. The CDR3 sequence is 15 residues long. For the CDR3, the DNA is TGTGCCAGCAGCGTAGTTTGGGGGCAGGCAGATACGCAGTATTTT. Protein: CASSVVWGQADTQYF.

This sequence joins TRBV20-1 and TRBJ2-1; no definite D call. CDR3 length: 11 residues. Trimming pared 4 bases from V and 9 bases from J, leaving 10 bases between. Germline values: CDR1 DFQATT, CDR2 SNEGSKA (reference sequence). In DNA, the CDR3 is TGCAGTGCTAAAAGCGTATTTGAGCAGTTCTTC. Its translation is CSAKSVFEQFF.

The chain employs TRBV19 and TRBJ1-6, with D hard to call. Trimming stripped 5 bases from V and 10 bases from J, with 12 bases between. The germline V gene has CDR1 LNHDA and CDR2 SQIVND (reference sequence). The CDR3 is made up of 13 amino acids. CDR3 sequence (DNA): TGTGCCAGTAGTGACGGGGAGCGGTCACCCCTCCACTTT. This encodes CASSDGERSPLHF.

The J gene is TRBJ1-2, the V gene TRBV21-1. TRBV21-1 is reported as a pseudogene. The CDR3 length is 10 residues. The CDR3 protein is CASIPLCYTF. CDR3 in DNA: TGTGCCAGCATCCCCCTGTGCTACACCTTC.

The J gene is TRBJ1-1, the V gene TRBV11-2; 8 bases match TRBD1. Germline-derived CDR1 and CDR2 are SGHAT and FQNNGV. There are 14 residues in the CDR3. Losses at the gene ends were 5 bases for V and 11 bases for J; bases not matched to a gene: 13. The CDR3 DNA reads as TGTGCCAGCAGCGCCGGACAGGGTTCGGGTCGGGCTTTCTTT. As protein: CASSAGQGSGRAFF.

This clone was counted a few times. The chain links TRBV30 to TRBJ1-5; TRBD1 might be the D (6 bases). CDR3 length: 14 amino acids. Germline CDR1 and CDR2: GTSNPN and SVGIG (reference sequence). V lost 7 bases and J lost 2, with 15 bases in between. The CDR3 sequence is CAYNTGRGNQPQHF. Written as DNA, the CDR3 is TGTGCCTATAACACAGGGAGAGGCAATCAGCCCCAGCATTTT. Full variable domain (rest looked up from reference TRBV30 and TRBJ1-5): SQTIHQWPATLVQPVGSPLSLECTVEGTSNPNLYWYRQAAGRGLQLLFYSVGIGQISSEVPQNLSASRPQDRQFILSSKKLLLSDSGFYLCAYNTGRGNQPQHFGDGTRLSIL.

This clone was recorded only once. CDR3 in amino acids: CASSLAGGYDTEAFF. The CDR3 DNA reads as TGCGCCAGCAGCTTGGCAGGGGGCTACGACACTGAAGCTTTCTTT. The chain recombines TRBV5-1 with TRBJ1-1, with TRBD1 identical over 8 bases. The J segment lost 3 bases and the V segment lost 0 bases, leaving 4 bases of the junction unmatched. This CDR3 region has 15 residues. Germline loops: CDR1 SGHRS, CDR2 YFSETQ.

The CDR3 reads CASSLDSRGNTIYF. As DNA, the CDR3 is TGCGCCAGCAGCTTGGACAGTCGAGGAAACACCATATATTTT. J is TRBJ1-3 and V is TRBV5-1; no firm D call. CDR3 length equals 14 residues. V was pared by 0 bases and J by 4 bases, with 8 bases between. From germline, CDR1 is SGHRS and CDR2 YFSETQ.

The chain recombines TRBV28 with TRBJ2-1, with 7 nucleotides matching TRBD1. V shed 6 bases, J shed 9 bases, and the junction held 8 bases outside the gene matches. The germline V gene encodes CDR1 MDHEN and CDR2 SYDVKM. There are 13 residues in the CDR3. In DNA, the CDR3 is TGTGCCAGCAGAGGGACAGCGAGGACTGAGCAGTTCTTC. Translating it yields CASRGTARTEQFF. Filled out from reference TRBV28 and TRBJ2-1, the complete variable domain reads DVKVTQSSRYLVKRTGEKVFLECVQDMDHENMFWYRQDPGLGLRLIYFSYDVKMKEKGDIPEGYSVSREKKERFSLILESASTNQTSMYLCASRGTARTEQFFGPGTRLTVL.

The chain employs TRBV11-2 and TRBJ1-2; the match to TRBD1 covers 8 bases. V was pared by 6 bases and J by 2 bases, with 5 bases of the junction left unmatched. This CDR3 is built from 14 residues. Germline CDR1 and CDR2: SGHAT and FQNNGV. CDR3 residues: CASSQSGGNYGYTF. DNA of the CDR3: TGTGCCAGCAGTCAATCAGGGGGCAACTATGGCTACACCTTC. The full variable domain, in which reference TRBV11-2 and TRBJ1-2 provide the parts outside the CDR3, is EAGVAQSPRYKIIEKRQSVAFWCNPISGHATLYWYQQILGQGPKLLIQFQNNGVVDDSQLPKDRFSAERLKGVDSTLKIQPAKLEDSAVYLCASSQSGGNYGYTFGSGTRLTVV.

V usage is TRBV7-2 and J usage is TRBJ2-2; possible D gene TRBD1, 6 bases. From germline, CDR1 is SGHTA and CDR2 FQGNSA. The CDR3 has 14 amino acids. V lost 4 bases and J 7 bases, leaving 13 bases between the germline ends. The CDR3 DNA reads as TGTGCCAGCAGCTCCAAACAGGGTCGCGGGGAGCTGTTTTTT. It codes for CASSSKQGRGELFF.

V is TRBV7-9 and J is TRBJ1-2; weak D call: TRBD1 (6 bases). Germline assignment: CDR1 SEHNR and CDR2 FQNEAQ (reference sequence). This CDR3 spans 12 amino acids. V was trimmed by 6 bases and J by 3 bases, leaving 8 bases between them. The CDR3 DNA reads as TGTGCCAGCAGTCGGACAGACTATGGCTACACCTTC. Amino acids: CASSRTDYGYTF.

The chain carries TRBV6-1 and TRBJ2-6, with TRBD1 matching over 8 bases. Germline V gene sequence: CDR1 MNHNS, CDR2 SASEGT. V was clipped by 3 bases and J by 3 bases; unmatched bases: 10. The CDR3 extends over 18 amino acids. The CDR3 nucleotides read TGTGCCAGCAGTGATCAGAGACAGGGGAGGTATGGGGCCAACGTCCTGACTTTC. Translation: CASSDQRQGRYGANVLTF.

The gene calls are TRBV12-2 and TRBJ2-2; the D call in the table, TRBD1, was not verified against the DNA. TRBV12-2 is a pseudogene locus. CDR3 length equals 15 residues. This chain's CDR3 is CASRSTQGSGGELFF. CDR3 nucleotides: TGTGCAAGTCGCAGTACACAGGGTTCTGGCGGGGAGCTGTTTTTT.

This chain joins TRBV5-1 and TRBJ2-2; possibly TRBD2 for D (6 bases). V was shortened by 1 base and J by 0 bases, with 10 bases between the two germline ends. The CDR3 covers 16 residues. Per germline, CDR1 SGHRS and CDR2 YFSETQ. The CDR3 DNA reads as TGCGCCAGCAGCTTGACCGGGACTCCGAACACCGGGGAGCTGTTTTTT. Amino acid sequence: CASSLTGTPNTGELFF.

The V and J genes are TRBV5-6 and TRBJ2-5, with D possibly matching TRBD2 (6 bases). Trimming pared 3 bases from V and 9 bases from J, leaving 9 bases between. Germline V CDR1 and CDR2: SGHDT, YYEEEE. The CDR3 has 11 amino acids. CDR3 DNA: TGTGCCAGCAGCTGGGGAGGTCCCCAGTACTTC. Protein sequence: CASSWGGPQYF. Full variable domain (remainder filled in from reference TRBV5-6 and TRBJ2-5): DAGVTQSPTHLIKTRGQQVTLRCSPKSGHDTVSWYQQALGQGPQFIFQYYEEEERQRGNFPDRFSGHQFPNYSSELNVNALLLGDSALYLCASSWGGPQYFGPGTRLLVL.

This clone was seen a handful of times. J is TRBJ1-3 and V is TRBV9; D perhaps matches TRBD1 (5 bases). With 0 bases removed from V and 4 bases from J, the gap between germline ends came to 11 bases. Germline CDR1 reads SGDLS; CDR2 reads YYNGEE. This CDR3 has 15 residues. CDR3 in DNA: TGTGCCAGCAGCGTAGGTGGGGGGAAAGGAAACACCATATATTTT. Amino acids: CASSVGGGKGNTIYF.

The chain carries TRBV27 and TRBJ1-2; possible D gene TRBD1, 6 bases. The CDR3 extends over 14 amino acids. CDR1 is MNHEY and CDR2 is SMNVEV in the germline V gene (reference sequence). V gave up 3 bases and J gave up 3 bases, with 11 bases separating them. CDR3 in DNA: TGTGCCAGCAGTTTGGGGGCTCTGGACTATGGCTACACCTTC. This gives the protein CASSLGALDYGYTF.

The chain recombines TRBV18 with TRBJ1-2, with TRBD1 matching over 9 bases. The CDR3 spans 14 residues. After removal of 6 bases from V and 6 bases from J, the junction contained 8 bases not matched to a gene. CDR1 and CDR2 from the germline V gene are KGHSH and LQKENI. This CDR3 reads CASSQGQGRDGYTF. Here the CDR3 DNA reads TGTGCCAGCTCTCAAGGACAGGGGAGAGATGGCTACACCTTC.

The chain uses TRBV6-5 and TRBJ2-7; D may be TRBD1 (6 bases). The length of the CDR3 is 13 residues. Germline CDR1 and CDR2: MNHEY and SVGAGI. V was cut by 9 bases and J by 1 base, with 13 bases left in between. The CDR3 sequence: CASVGTPSYEQYV. Here the CDR3 DNA reads TGTGCCAGTGTCGGGACACCATCCTACGAGCAGTACGTC.

The chain links TRBV29-1 to TRBJ1-2; a possible D gene is TRBD1 (6 bases). CDR3 length equals 13 residues. The V gene lost 7 bases and the J gene lost 3 bases, with 15 bases spanning the gap. CDR1 is SQVTM, CDR2 ANQGSEA, per germline. The CDR3 coding sequence is TGCAGCGCGGCTCAGGGGTATGACTATGGCTACACCTTC. Amino acids: CSAAQGYDYGYTF.

The V gene is TRBV19, the J gene TRBJ1-1, with D perhaps matching TRBD1 (6 bases). The CDR3 spans 15 residues. The V gene lost 4 bases and the J gene lost 3 bases, with 15 bases spanning the gap. Germline V lookup: CDR1 LNHDA, CDR2 SQIVND (reference sequence). Here the CDR3 reads CASSKSLDSYTEAFF. CDR3 sequence (DNA): TGTGCCAGTAGTAAATCCTTGGACAGCTACACTGAAGCTTTCTTT.

The genes are TRBV7-2 and TRBJ1-3; D is unresolved. The germline gives CDR1 SGHTA, CDR2 FQGNSA. This CDR3 region has 15 residues. V gave up 5 bases and J gave up 0 bases, with 11 bases separating them. The CDR3 sequence is CASSPYDYSGNTIYF. The CDR3 DNA reads as TGTGCCAGCAGCCCCTATGACTACTCTGGAAACACCATATATTTT.

The rearrangement links TRBV20-1 to TRBJ2-3; D may be TRBD2 (6 bases). This CDR3 is built from 16 residues. Trimming left V 3 bases short and J 2 bases short, with 18 bases between. Germline CDR1 and CDR2: DFQATT and SNEGSKA (reference sequence). The CDR3 region is CSASAFSGGYTDTQYF. CDR3 sequence (DNA): TGCAGTGCTAGTGCCTTTAGCGGAGGCTACACAGATACGCAGTATTTT.

DNA for the CDR3: TGTGCCAGTAGTCTTGGGACTAGCGGCGACGGGGATGAGCAGTTCTTC. It specifies CASSLGTSGDGDEQFF. The chain couples TRBV19 to TRBJ2-1, with TRBD2 identical over 11 bases. Germline trimming cut 5 bases from V and 8 bases from J; bases unmatched to any gene: 11. Germline CDR1 and CDR2: LNHDA and SQIVND (reference sequence). The CDR3 is 16 residues long.

This chain joins TRBV7-9 and TRBJ2-4; maybe TRBD2 (5 bases). The CDR3 contains 14 residues. V lost 3 bases to trimming and J lost 12 bases, with 18 bases between them. The germline CDR1 and CDR2 sequences are SEHNR and FQNEAQ (reference sequence). In DNA form, the CDR3 reads TGTGCCAGCAGCTTTTGGGCGTCCCCCGAGGGTCAGTACTTC. This codes for CASSFWASPEGQYF.

Remarks on this clone: Other DNA sequences from this sample encode an identical CDR3 as well. The CDR3, as DNA: TGTGCCAGCAGTGAAGGGGCTGAAGCTTTCTTT. Amino acids: CASSEGAEAFF. V usage is TRBV6-4 and J usage is TRBJ1-1, with a weak D call TRBD1 (5 bases). Looked up from germline, CDR1 is MRHNA and CDR2 is SNTAGT. Trimming shortened V by 3 bases and J by 6 bases, and 5 bases separated the two germline ends. The CDR3 sequence is 11 residues long.

J is TRBJ2-5 and V is TRBV5-1; D unclear. The CDR3 is made up of 13 amino acids. Trimming pared 0 bases from V and 1 base from J, leaving 4 bases between. The germline V gene encodes CDR1 SGHRS and CDR2 YFSETQ. The CDR3 coding sequence is TGCGCCAGCAGCTTGGGGAGCCAAGAGACCCAGTACTTC. Translation: CASSLGSQETQYF.

The chain is built from TRBV27 and TRBJ1-1; D is unresolved. This CDR3 is built from 13 residues. Germline CDR1 reads MNHEY; CDR2 reads SMNVEV (reference sequence). V was clipped by 4 bases and J by 0 bases, with 6 bases between them. CDR3 nucleotides: TGTGCCAGCAGTTCTTACATGAACACTGAAGCTTTCTTT. Residues: CASSSYMNTEAFF.